These T cell receptor beta chains were read from a single sample in a study of shared clonotypes between healthy human individuals. Clones were read by immunoSEQ multiplex PCR, and TCRdb kept only the in-frame ones, dropping some. The data hold roughly 2.5 million clones, with more than 90% observed a single time. Source material: naive CD4+ T cells sorted from blood. These receptors all stem from a young man in good health. The CDR3 runs from the conserved cysteine through the conserved F or W. The order of the fields is J gene, D gene, V gene, clone size, CDR3 DNA, CDR3 protein. A D gene is named only where the DNA matches it firmly. Clone sizes are given selectively: once, few, many, or a class where the clone is expanded.

TRBJ2-7,TRBD1,TRBV6-1,.,TGTGCCAGCAGAGGGGGTGGACAGGGTATAGACGAGCAGTACTTC,CASRGGGQGIDEQYF
TRBJ2-7,TRBD2,TRBV6-4,.,TGTGCCAGCAGTGTCCGGACTAGGCGGGAGGGCCCCGCCGAGCAGTACTTC,CASSVRTRREGPAEQYF
TRBJ2-7,.,TRBV9,.,TGTGCCAGCAGCGGGACCGGCCCTGGCGAGCAGTACTTC,CASSGTGPGEQYF
TRBJ1-2,.,TRBV6-1,.,TGTGCCAGCAGTCGAAAGGGGGGCTACACCTTC,CASSRKGGYTF
TRBJ1-5,TRBD1,TRBV2,once,TGTGCCAGCAGACCACAGGGGGTTGCCAATCAGCCCCAGCATTTT,CASRPQGVANQPQHF
TRBJ2-2,TRBD2,TRBV11-3,.,TGTGCCAGCAGCTTGGGGGTGACGGTTAGCGGGAGCCTCACCGGGGAGCTGTTTTTT,CASSLGVTVSGSLTGELFF
TRBJ2-4,.,TRBV19,once,TGTGCCAGTAGTTGGTCCAGAGCCAAAAACATTCAGTACTTC,CASSWSRAKNIQYF
TRBJ1-1,.,TRBV5-1,.,TGCGCCAGCAGCCAATTGGGGCCCAGAGGGAACACTGAAGCTTTCTTT,CASSQLGPRGNTEAFF
TRBJ2-7,TRBD2,TRBV7-2,.,TGTGCCAGCAGTTATGGGCCTAGCGGAAGTTACGAGCAGTACTTC,CASSYGPSGSYEQYF
TRBJ2-7,TRBD2,TRBV28,.,TGTGCCAGCAGTTTTCTAAGTCTAGCGGGAACCTACGAGCAGTACTTC,CASSFLSLAGTYEQYF
TRBJ2-7,.,TRBV5-1,once,TGCGCCAGCAGCTTGGAGGCAGGAGCGAAAACCTACGAGCAGTACTTC,CASSLEAGAKTYEQYF
TRBJ1-2,TRBD1,TRBV6-1,.,TGTGCCAGCAGTGCCGGGACAGGGATGGGCTACACCTTC,CASSAGTGMGYTF
TRBJ1-1,TRBD1,TRBV18,.,TGTGCCAGCTCACCCGGACAGGCCACGAACACTGAAGCTTTCTTT,CASSPGQATNTEAFF
TRBJ2-3,TRBD2,TRBV6-1,.,TGTGCCAGCACCGGGGGGTGGGGCACAGATACGCAGTATTTT,CASTGGWGTDTQYF
TRBJ2-1,TRBD2,TRBV10-2,.,TGCGCCAGCAGGGAGCGGGGGGACTACAATGAGCAGTTCTTC,CASRERGDYNEQFF
TRBJ2-1,.,TRBV21-1,.,TGTGCCAGCAGCCTAAGTAGAAAAAGCTCCTACAATGAGCAGTTCTTC,CASSLSRKSSYNEQFF
TRBJ2-1,TRBD1,TRBV6-1,.,TGTGCCAGCACCTTAGGACAGGGTATTAACAATGAGCAGTTCTTC,CASTLGQGINNEQFF
TRBJ2-3,TRBD1,TRBV5-5,.,TGTGCCACCACCCCCGGGACAGGGATCACAGATACGCAGTATTTT,CATTPGTGITDTQYF
TRBJ1-1,TRBD1,TRBV5-1,.,TGCGCCAGCAGAGAGGGGGCGGACACTGAAGCTTTCTTT,CASREGADTEAFF
TRBJ2-7,.,TRBV18,.,TGTGCCAGCTCACCATTCGGGGACTACGAGCAGTACTTC,CASSPFGDYEQYF
TRBJ2-1,TRBD2,TRBV11-2,.,TGTGCCAGCAGCAGACTAGCGGGAGTAAACCACAATGAGCAGTTCTTC,CASSRLAGVNHNEQFF
TRBJ1-1,.,TRBV6-5,.,TGTGCCAGCAGTTACTCGGGTGTTTCGGGGAACACTGAAGCTTTCTTT,CASSYSGVSGNTEAFF